Presented here are 21 T cell receptor beta chains from one specimen sequenced in a study of cytomegalovirus exposure and HLA in healthy donors. This PCR relied on a set of 60 Vbeta primers and 13 Jbeta primers. The repertoire was sequenced with immunoSEQ multiplex PCR; TCRdb's copy has only in-frame clones and lacks some. Among about 120,000 clones, 17% were seen once, and the ten largest hold approximately 2.6%. Sequenced: PBMCs. The receptors were sampled from a female donor in good health and CMV-seropositive.

The chain couples TRBV6-1 to TRBJ1-2; D possibly corresponds to TRBD1 (5 bases). The CDR3 has 10 amino acids. Germline lookup yields CDR1 MNHNS and CDR2 SASEGT. Trimming stripped 10 bases from V and 8 bases from J, with 11 bases between. CDR3 protein: CATRQMGYTF. The CDR3 DNA is TGTGCCACCCGACAGATGGGCTACACCTTC.

The J gene is TRBJ2-7, the V gene TRBV6-6, with D maybe TRBD2 (6 bases). Trimming left V 10 bases short and J 0 bases short, with 16 bases between. Germline values: CDR1 MNHNY, CDR2 SVGAGI (reference sequence). The CDR3 has 14 amino acids. The CDR3 here is CATRWDLSSYEQYF. CDR3 nucleotide sequence: TGTGCCACCAGGTGGGACTTAAGCTCCTACGAGCAGTACTTC.

Worth noting for this clone: An end of the junction differs from the germline gene, which may be a read error. The genes are TRBV5-1 and TRBJ2-6; TRBD1 aligns across 7 bases. The CDR3 consists of 14 residues. The V gene's germline CDR1 is SGHRS and CDR2 YFSETQ. The DNA for the CDR3 is TGCGCCAGTACAGGGGTTTCTGGGGCCAACATCCTGACTTTC. This gives the protein CASTGVSGANILTF.

This clone turned up a few times. The gene calls are TRBV7-2 and TRBJ2-2; D gene uncertain. The germline gives CDR1 SGHTA, CDR2 FQGNSA. Between the trimmed V and J ends, which lost 1 base and 6 bases, there was a span of 12 bases. The CDR3 runs 15 residues. CDR3 amino acids: CASSLGGAKAGELFF. CDR3 coding DNA: TGTGCCAGCAGCTTAGGCGGTGCGAAAGCCGGGGAGCTGTTTTTT.

The chain recombines TRBV30 with TRBJ1-4; weak D call: TRBD1 (6 bases). The length of the CDR3 is 14 residues. Germline V gene data show CDR1 as GTSNPN and CDR2 as SVGIG (reference sequence). Trimming removed 3 bases from V and 5 bases from J, with 13 bases in between. This CDR3 reads CAWSITGLNEKLFF. The CDR3 DNA sequence: TGTGCCTGGAGCATAACAGGGTTAAATGAAAAACTGTTTTTT.

The genes are TRBV30 and TRBJ2-4, with no clear D. The CDR3 is made up of 15 amino acids. V gave up 3 bases and J gave up 4 bases, with 16 bases separating them. Germline CDR1 GTSNPN, CDR2 SVGIG (reference sequence). The CDR3 is CAWRSRSDGKNIQYF. In DNA, the CDR3 is TGTGCCTGGAGGTCCAGGTCGGATGGAAAAAACATTCAGTACTTC.

This clone has a handful of counts. This chain connects TRBV6-5 to TRBJ1-4; 8 nucleotides align to TRBD1. The CDR3 length is 14 residues. Germline CDR1 reads MNHEY; CDR2 reads SVGAGI. The V and J ends lost 6 bases and 5 bases, in that order; junction bases with no gene match: 5. This CDR3 reads CASRAGQGNEKLFF. CDR3 DNA: TGTGCCAGCAGGGCCGGACAGGGCAATGAAAAACTGTTTTTT.

This chain uses TRBV5-1 with TRBJ2-5, with 9 bases matching TRBD1. The CDR3 is 14 amino acids. The junction had 7 bases not matched to a gene; V was cut back by 4 bases and J by 6 bases. Germline CDR1 SGHRS, CDR2 YFSETQ. The CDR3 bases are TGCGCCAGCAGCAACGGGACAGGGCGGCAGACCCAGTACTTC. Translated: CASSNGTGRQTQYF.

The genes are TRBV18 and TRBJ1-1, with D possibly being TRBD1 (6 bases). This CDR3 spans 14 amino acids. Germline assignment: CDR1 KGHSH and CDR2 LQKENI. V lost 2 bases and J 5 bases, leaving 12 bases between the germline ends. The CDR3 nucleotides are TGTGCCAGCTCACCATCAGGGGTTCGTACTGAAGCTTTCTTT. Its protein product is CASSPSGVRTEAFF.

This clone was seen a handful of times. V gene TRBV5-1 combines with J gene TRBJ1-1, with D perhaps TRBD1 (6 bases). The CDR3 is 13 residues long. The V gene's germline CDR1 is SGHRS and CDR2 YFSETQ. Trimming stripped 4 bases from V and 1 base from J, with 8 bases between. The CDR3: CASSGGQNTEAFF. DNA of the CDR3: TGCGCCAGCAGCGGGGGACAGAACACTGAAGCTTTCTTT.

The V gene is TRBV19, the J gene TRBJ2-2; 7 bases are a match to TRBD1. Losses at the gene ends were 9 bases for V and 0 bases for J; bases not matched to a gene: 4. This CDR3 comprises 14 residues. The germline gives CDR1 LNHDA, CDR2 SQIVND (reference sequence). The CDR3 region is CASDGQANTGELFF. CDR3 coding DNA: TGTGCCAGCGACGGACAGGCGAACACCGGGGAGCTGTTTTTT.

CDR3 coding DNA: TGTGCCAGCAGTGCCCACAGGGGCTTGGAGCAGTACTTC. Protein: CASSAHRGLEQYF. This chain links TRBV2 with TRBJ2-7, with 7 bases that match TRBD1. The J segment lost 7 bases and the V segment lost 4 bases, leaving 7 bases of the junction unmatched. The CDR3 length is 13 residues. In germline, CDR1 is SNHLY, CDR2 FYNNEI.

Only a few counts were recorded for this clone. The J gene is TRBJ2-5, the V gene TRBV4-1, with a tentative D call TRBD1 (6 bases). The V gene's germline CDR1 is MGHRA and CDR2 YSYEKL. V was trimmed by 0 bases and J by 0 bases, leaving 11 bases between them. The CDR3 has 16 amino acids. CDR3 DNA sequence: TGCGCCAGCAGCCAAGAACAGGGATGGGACCAAGAGACCCAGTACTTC. Its protein product is CASSQEQGWDQETQYF.

The chain is built from TRBV6-5 and TRBJ1-6, with D unresolved. The CDR3 loop spans 15 amino acids. Germline V gene data show CDR1 as MNHEY and CDR2 as SVGAGI. Trimming removed 4 bases from V and 8 bases from J, with 15 bases in between. The CDR3 sequence: CASSSLTVLYSPLHF. For the CDR3, the DNA is TGTGCCAGCAGTTCCCTAACAGTCCTCTATTCACCCCTCCACTTT.

The sample holds a few counts of this clone. This chain joins TRBV5-6 and TRBJ2-2, with 11 bases aligning to TRBD1. Germline V gene lookup returns CDR1 SGHDT and CDR2 YYEEEE. The CDR3 extends over 14 amino acids. V lost 7 bases to trimming and J lost 4 bases; unmatched junction nucleotides: 3. The CDR3 sequence is CASQGQGATGELFF. CDR3 nucleotide sequence: TGTGCCAGCCAAGGACAGGGGGCCACCGGGGAGCTGTTTTTT.

The chain employs TRBV19 and TRBJ1-2; TRBD1 might be the D (6 bases). Germline V CDR1 and CDR2: LNHDA, SQIVND (reference sequence). V dropped 4 bases and J dropped 5 bases, with 8 bases sitting between them. This CDR3 spans 12 amino acids. The CDR3 sequence is CASSTRGYGYTF. CDR3 coding DNA: TGTGCCAGTAGTACCAGGGGATATGGCTACACCTTC.

The CDR3 loop reads CASRLGGIAPDTDTQYF. The CDR3 DNA reads as TGTGCAAGTCGCTTGGGGGGGATTGCCCCTGACACAGATACGCAGTATTTT. The rearrangement joins TRBV12-2 to TRBJ2-3; the DNA was not used to check the table's D call, TRBD2. TRBV12-2 is tagged as a pseudogene. This CDR3 has 17 amino acids.

The genes are TRBV19 and TRBJ2-1, with 11 bases lining up with TRBD2. V was pared by 5 bases and J by 8 bases, with 8 bases of the junction left unmatched. The CDR3 spans 15 residues. The germline CDR1 and CDR2 sequences are LNHDA and SQIVND (reference sequence). DNA of the CDR3: TGTGCCAGTAGTCTCACTAGCGGGGGCCAGTATGAGCAGTTCTTC. Translation: CASSLTSGGQYEQFF.

The CDR3 nucleotides are TGCGCCAGCAGCCTACCAGGGGGCGTCCGTTACAATGAGCAGTTCTTC. This gives the protein CASSLPGGVRYNEQFF. This sequence joins TRBV4-1 and TRBJ2-1, with TRBD1 matching 8 bases. This CDR3 contains 16 residues. V lost 4 bases and J lost 4; bases outside the gene matches: 9. Germline V CDR1 and CDR2: MGHRA, YSYEKL.

This clone was detected only a few times. This sequence joins TRBV5-1 and TRBJ2-1; TRBD1 agrees at 10 bases. This CDR3 is 16 amino acids long. Germline V CDR1 and CDR2: SGHRS, YFSETQ. After removal of 0 bases from V and 7 bases from J, the junction contained 7 bases not matched to a gene. Written as DNA, the CDR3 is TGCGCCAGCAGCTTGGATACGACAGGGGGCGCGAATGAGCAGTTCTTC. It is translated as CASSLDTTGGANEQFF.

This clone occurred a few times. This chain connects TRBV5-1 to TRBJ2-1; D gene uncertain. Germline CDR1 is SGHRS and CDR2 is YFSETQ. The CDR3 has 14 residues. The V and J ends lost 3 bases and 8 bases respectively, with 15 bases between them. The CDR3 region is CASSSLVLFDEQFF. As DNA, the CDR3 is TGCGCCAGCAGCTCCCTAGTTTTGTTTGATGAGCAGTTCTTC.